The 4 T cell receptor beta chains in this list originate from one sample, sequenced in a study of a mutant IDH1 vaccine in newly diagnosed glioma. Their antigens remain unidentified. Time point indicated: week 5, during vaccination. Each dose delivered 300 ug of mutant IDH1 20-mer peptide subcutaneously with imiquimod. Some clones are missing from TCRdb's copy, which holds only in-frame ones; the method was immunoSEQ multiplex PCR. The repertoire consists of roughly 54,000 clones, with 80% to 85% occurring once and the leading ten covering 3% to 4%. The input for sequencing was PBMCs, taken from a glioma patient whose treatment included an IDH1 peptide vaccine. These receptors all come from a man younger than 45 with glioma.

The rearrangement links TRBV30 to TRBJ1-5; no clear D gene. Deletions cut 3 bases from V and 7 bases from J, with 13 bases between. The CDR3 sequence is 13 residues long. Looked up from germline, CDR1 is GTSNPN and CDR2 is SVGIG (reference sequence). The CDR3 coding sequence is TGTGCCTGGAGCGACTCGGGGTACCAGCCCCAGCATTTT. As protein: CAWSDSGYQPQHF. The entire variable domain, with the rest obtained from reference TRBV30 and TRBJ1-5, is as follows: SQTIHQWPATLVQPVGSPLSLECTVEGTSNPNLYWYRQAAGRGLQLLFYSVGIGQISSEVPQNLSASRPQDRQFILSSKKLLLSDSGFYLCAWSDSGYQPQHFGDGTRLSIL.

The chain recombines TRBV6-4 with TRBJ2-3; D might be TRBD1 (7 bases). V lost 0 bases, J lost 10 bases, and 17 bases lay in between. CDR3 length equals 15 residues. Looked up from germline, CDR1 is MRHNA and CDR2 is SNTAGT. The CDR3 nucleotides are TGTGCCAGCAGTGACTCTCAGGGGGGCGTGGGGCCGCAGTATTTT. Translating it yields CASSDSQGGVGPQYF.

V is TRBV2 and J is TRBJ2-7; TRBD2 might be the D (6 bases). The CDR3 consists of 15 residues. Between the trimmed V and J ends, which lost 4 bases and 3 bases, there was a span of 16 bases. The germline CDR1 and CDR2 sequences are SNHLY and FYNNEI. CDR3 sequence (DNA): TGTGCCAGCAGTGTTGAGGGAGGACGTTTCTACGAGCAGTACTTC. Amino acids: CASSVEGGRFYEQYF.

A few counts support this clone. The CDR3 protein is CASRRQQGYTF. CDR3 DNA: TGTGCCAGCCGTCGCCAGCAGGGCTACACCTTC. The chain recombines TRBV7-9 with TRBJ1-2; D remains ambiguous. Per germline, CDR1 SEHNR and CDR2 FQNEAQ (reference sequence). Trimming removed 8 bases at V and 8 bases at J, with 12 bases between. The CDR3 consists of 11 residues.